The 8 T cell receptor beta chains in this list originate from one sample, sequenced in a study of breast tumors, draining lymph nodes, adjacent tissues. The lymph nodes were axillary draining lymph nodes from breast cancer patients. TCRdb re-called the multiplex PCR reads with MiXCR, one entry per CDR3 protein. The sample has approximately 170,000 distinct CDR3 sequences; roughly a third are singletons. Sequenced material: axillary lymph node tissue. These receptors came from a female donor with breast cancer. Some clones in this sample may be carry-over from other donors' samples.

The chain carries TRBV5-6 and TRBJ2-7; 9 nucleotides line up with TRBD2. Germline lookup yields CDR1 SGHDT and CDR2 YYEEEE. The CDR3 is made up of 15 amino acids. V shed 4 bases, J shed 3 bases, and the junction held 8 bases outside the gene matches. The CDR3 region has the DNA TGTGCCAGCAGCCTAACTAGCGGGTCACACTACGAGCAGTACTTC. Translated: CASSLTSGSHYEQYF.

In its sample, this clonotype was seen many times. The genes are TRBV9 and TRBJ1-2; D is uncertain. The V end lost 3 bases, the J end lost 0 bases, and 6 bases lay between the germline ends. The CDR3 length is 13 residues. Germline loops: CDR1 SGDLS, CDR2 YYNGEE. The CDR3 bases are TGTGCCAGCAGCGCCGAAGCTAACTATGGCTACACCTTC. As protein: CASSAEANYGYTF.

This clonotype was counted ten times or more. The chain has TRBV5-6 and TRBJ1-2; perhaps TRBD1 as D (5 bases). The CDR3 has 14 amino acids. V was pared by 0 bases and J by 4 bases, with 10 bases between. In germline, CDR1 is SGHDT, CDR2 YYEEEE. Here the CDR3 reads CASSLGWDSYGYTF. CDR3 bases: TGTGCCAGCAGCTTGGGTTGGGACTCCTATGGCTACACCTTC.

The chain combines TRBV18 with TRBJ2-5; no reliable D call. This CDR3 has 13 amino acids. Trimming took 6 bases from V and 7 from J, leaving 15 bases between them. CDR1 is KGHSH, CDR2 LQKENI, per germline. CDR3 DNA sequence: TGTGCCAGCTCTACCAAGGGCCTGGGGACCCAGTACTTC. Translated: CASSTKGLGTQYF.

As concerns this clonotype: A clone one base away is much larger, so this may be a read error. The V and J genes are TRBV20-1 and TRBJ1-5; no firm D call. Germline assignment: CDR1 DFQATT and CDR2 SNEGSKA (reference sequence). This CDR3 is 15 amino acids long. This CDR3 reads CSARDSGYSTQPQHF. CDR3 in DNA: TGCAGTGCTAGAGATAGCGGATATAGCACTCAGCCCCAGCATTTT.

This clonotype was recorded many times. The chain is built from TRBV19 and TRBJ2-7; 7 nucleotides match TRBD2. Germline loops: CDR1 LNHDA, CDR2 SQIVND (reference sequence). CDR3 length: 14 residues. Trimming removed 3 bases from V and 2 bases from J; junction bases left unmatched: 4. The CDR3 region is CASSMGGSAYEQYF. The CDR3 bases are TGTGCCAGTAGTATGGGGGGGTCAGCCTACGAGCAGTACTTC. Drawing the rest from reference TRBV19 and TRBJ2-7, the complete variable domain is DGGITQSPKYLFRKEGQNVTLSCEQNLNHDAMYWYRQDPGQGLRLIYYSQIVNDFQKGDIAEGYSVSREKKESFPLTVTSAQKNPTAFYLCASSMGGSAYEQYFGPGTRLTVT.

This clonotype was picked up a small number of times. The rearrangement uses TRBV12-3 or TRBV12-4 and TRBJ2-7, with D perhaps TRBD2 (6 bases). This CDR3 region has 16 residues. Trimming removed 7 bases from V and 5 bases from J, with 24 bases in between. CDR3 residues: CASTHAPAGPGNEQYF. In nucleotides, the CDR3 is TGTGCCAGCACCCACGCTCCAGCGGGTCCTGGGAACGAGCAGTACTTC.

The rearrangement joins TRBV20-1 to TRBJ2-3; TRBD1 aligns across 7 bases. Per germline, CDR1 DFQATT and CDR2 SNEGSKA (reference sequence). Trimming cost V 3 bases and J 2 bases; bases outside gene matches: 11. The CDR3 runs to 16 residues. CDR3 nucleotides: TGCAGTGCTAGCCCGGGACAGCGAGGGTACACAGATACGCAGTATTTT. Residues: CSASPGQRGYTDTQYF.